Shown below are 21 T cell receptor beta chains from a single sample sequenced in a study of blood T cell repertoires in COVID-19. The table came from immunoSEQ multiplex PCR; TCRdb's copy has only in-frame clones and leaves some out. Of about 190,000 clones listed, 88% were seen once; the top ten hold about 4.4%. Sequenced: peripheral blood. The receptors here all came from a human donor in a cohort sampled during active COVID-19.

The chain has TRBV29-1 and TRBJ2-7, with a weak D call TRBD2 (6 bases). CDR3 length: 13 residues. Germline lookup yields CDR1 SQVTM and CDR2 ANQGSEA. Trimming left V 6 bases short and J 0 bases short, with 12 bases between. The CDR3 DNA reads as TGCAGCGTGCGGGACGGGAGCTCCTACGAGCAGTACTTC. It specifies CSVRDGSSYEQYF.

This chain uses TRBV2 with TRBJ1-1; the D gene is possibly TRBD1 (6 bases). Germline V CDR1 and CDR2: SNHLY, FYNNEI. V gave up 5 bases and J gave up 4 bases, with 11 bases separating them. This CDR3 contains 13 residues. The CDR3 is CASSKDRSTEAFF. CDR3 bases: TGTGCCAGCAGTAAGGACAGAAGCACTGAAGCTTTCTTT.

The chain joins TRBV3-1 (or the pseudogene TRBV3-2) to TRBJ2-7, with D possibly TRBD1 on 7 matching bases. This CDR3 has 16 residues. The V and J ends lost 3 bases and 5 bases respectively, with 20 bases between them. The germline CDR1 and CDR2 sequences are LGHDT and YNNKEL (reference sequence). The CDR3 coding sequence is TGTGCCAGCAGCCAGCAACAGGGGAGGCGTGGGCACGAGCAGTACTTC. Amino acids: CASSQQQGRRGHEQYF.

The rearrangement uses TRBV5-4 and TRBJ1-5; D perhaps matches TRBD1 (5 bases). Trimming shortened V by 4 bases and J by 7 bases, and 15 bases separated the two germline ends. The CDR3 runs to 14 residues. Germline loops: CDR1 SGHNT, CDR2 YYREEE (reference sequence). For the CDR3, the DNA is TGTGCCAGCAGCGGGCAGGCCGCAGGGCAGCCCCAGCATTTT. It codes for CASSGQAAGQPQHF.

The chain carries TRBV2 and TRBJ1-2; TRBD1 matches 7 bases. V lost 4 bases to trimming and J lost 2 bases; unmatched junction nucleotides: 4. The CDR3 covers 14 residues. The germline gives CDR1 SNHLY, CDR2 FYNNEI. CDR3 sequence reads: CASSAGQKNYGYTF. In nucleotides, the CDR3 is TGTGCCAGCAGTGCGGGACAGAAGAACTATGGCTACACCTTC.

CDR3: CASSPERTGYSGELFF. For the CDR3, the DNA is TGTGCCAGCTCACCAGAAAGGACAGGGTATTCCGGGGAGCTGTTTTTT. This chain links TRBV18 with TRBJ2-2; 8 bases align to TRBD1. Per the germline V gene, CDR1 is KGHSH and CDR2 is LQKENI. J was trimmed by 6 bases and V by 2 bases; bases with no gene match: 8. The CDR3 has 16 residues. Drawing the rest from reference TRBV18 and TRBJ2-2, the complete variable domain is NAGVMQNPRHLVRRRGQEARLRCSPMKGHSHVYWYRQLPEEGLKFMVYLQKENIIDESGMPKERFSAEFPKEGPSILRIQQVVRGDSAAYFCASSPERTGYSGELFFGEGSRLTVL.

The gene calls are TRBV7-8 and TRBJ1-6; TRBD1 matches at 11 bases. Germline V gives CDR1 SGHVS, CDR2 FQNEAQ. The CDR3 loop spans 18 amino acids. V lost 5 bases and J lost 1; bases outside the gene matches: 7. In DNA, the CDR3 is TGTGCCAGCAGCCCGGACAGGGGGCAACCGTCCTATAATTCACCCCTCCACTTT. Translated, it gives CASSPDRGQPSYNSPLHF.

V is TRBV11-2 and J is TRBJ2-7, with D possibly matching TRBD1 (7 bases). The CDR3 runs to 14 residues. Trimming took off 5 bases at V and 4 bases at J, with 15 bases between the two ends. CDR1 is SGHAT and CDR2 is FQNNGV in the germline V gene. The CDR3 nucleotides are TGTGCCAGCAGCATACAGGGGACTGAATACGAGCAGTACTTC. Translating gives CASSIQGTEYEQYF.

V gene TRBV12-3 or TRBV12-4 combines with J gene TRBJ2-7, with 7 bases identical to TRBD2. There are 13 residues in the CDR3. The J segment lost 4 bases and the V segment lost 3 bases, leaving 3 bases of the junction unmatched. CDR3 sequence reads: CASSFGGLYEQYF. The CDR3 nucleotides read TGTGCCAGCAGTTTCGGGGGGTTGTACGAGCAGTACTTC.

Concerning this clone: Within the sample, other DNA sequences also encode this same CDR3. V is TRBV5-1 and J is TRBJ1-1; D is perhaps TRBD1 (5 bases). The CDR3 is made up of 13 amino acids. With 2 bases removed from V and 2 bases from J, the gap between germline ends came to 7 bases. The germline CDR1 and CDR2 sequences are SGHRS and YFSETQ. CDR3 region: CASSLGVNTEAFF. The CDR3 DNA follows: TGCGCCAGCAGCTTAGGGGTTAACACTGAAGCTTTCTTT.

In regard to this clone: The sample carries other DNA sequences with the same CDR3. This chain links TRBV21-1 with TRBJ1-1; the table names TRBD1, a call not compared with the DNA. TRBV21-1 represents a pseudogene. CDR3 length: 14 amino acids. CDR3 region: CASSKARDRVEAFF. Here the CDR3 DNA reads TGTGCCAGCAGCAAGGCGAGGGACAGGGTCGAAGCTTTCTTT.

J is TRBJ2-4 and V is TRBV4-2, with 8 bases aligning to TRBD2. CDR1 is LGHNA and CDR2 is YNFKEQ in the germline V gene. With V trimmed by 0 bases and J by 0 bases, 10 bases remained unmatched. The CDR3 is 19 residues long. The DNA for the CDR3 is TGTGCCAGCAGCCAAGACCCCCGGGAGGGGTTTCTAGCCAAAAACATTCAGTACTTC. This codes for CASSQDPREGFLAKNIQYF.

The chain recombines TRBV23-1 with TRBJ1-5, with D possibly being TRBD1 (6 bases). TRBV23-1 is noted as an ORF with a role that remains uncertain. The CDR3 loop spans 18 amino acids. Trimming took off 6 bases at V and 4 bases at J, with 25 bases between the two ends. The CDR3 DNA follows: TGCGCCAGCAGATGTACAGGGCACCTCGGACATCGGAATCAGCCCCAGCATTTT. As protein: CASRCTGHLGHRNQPQHF.

The chain links TRBV7-8 to TRBJ2-7; tentatively, D is TRBD2 (6 bases). This CDR3 has 16 amino acids. V was trimmed by 5 bases and J by 1 base, leaving 18 bases between them. Germline CDR1 reads SGHVS; CDR2 reads FQNEAQ. CDR3 protein: CASSETGGSYSYEQYF. CDR3 nucleotide sequence: TGTGCCAGCAGCGAGACTGGGGGGTCTTATTCCTACGAGCAGTACTTC.

This clone was seen once. The V call is TRBV10-2, the J call TRBJ1-5, with D perhaps TRBD1 (6 bases). Germline V lookup: CDR1 WSHSY, CDR2 SAAADI. The CDR3 is 16 residues long. V lost 8 bases and J lost 5, with 22 bases in between. The CDR3 sequence: CASSTGTRAYDQPQHF. The CDR3 DNA reads as TGCGCCAGCTCGACAGGCACGAGGGCCTATGATCAGCCCCAGCATTTT.

The chain combines TRBV7-6 with TRBJ2-1; 12 nucleotides agree with TRBD2. V gave up 7 bases and J gave up 9 bases; unmatched junction bases: 10. This CDR3 comprises 15 residues. Germline CDR1 reads SGHVS; CDR2 reads FNYEAQ. The CDR3 sequence is CASNNGLAGGSEQFF. As DNA, the CDR3 is TGTGCCAGCAACAACGGGCTAGCGGGGGGGAGTGAGCAGTTCTTC.

This chain connects TRBV5-4 to TRBJ1-6; D gene uncertain. This CDR3 comprises 14 residues. V was clipped by 7 bases and J by 10 bases, with 18 bases between them. Germline V gene data show CDR1 as SGHNT and CDR2 as YYREEE (reference sequence). Here the CDR3 DNA reads TGTGCCAGCTCTAACGAGAGGATCACCTCACCCCTCCACTTT. Translating gives CASSNERITSPLHF.

V and J are TRBV5-1 and TRBJ1-4; 8 nucleotides align to TRBD1. J gave up 7 bases and V 3 bases, and 5 bases lay outside the gene matches. This CDR3 is built from 14 residues. Germline V gives CDR1 SGHRS, CDR2 YFSETQ. This CDR3 reads CASSSGGLSEKLFF. CDR3 sequence (DNA): TGCGCCAGCAGCTCAGGGGGCTTATCTGAAAAACTGTTTTTT.

The V and J genes are TRBV7-9 and TRBJ1-2; TRBD1 matches 9 bases. Germline V gene lookup returns CDR1 SEHNR and CDR2 FQNEAQ (reference sequence). The trim removed 0 bases at V and 4 bases at J, leaving 3 bases unmatched. The CDR3 totals 15 residues. For the CDR3, the DNA is TGTGCCAGCAGCTTAGCGCAGGACAGGGGCTATGGCTACACCTTC. This sequence encodes CASSLAQDRGYGYTF.

The J gene is TRBJ1-2, the V gene TRBV7-2, with 7 nucleotides matching TRBD1. Germline lookup yields CDR1 SGHTA and CDR2 FQGNSA. The CDR3 spans 16 residues. The trim removed 5 bases at V and 8 bases at J, leaving 17 bases unmatched. The CDR3 sequence: CASSPLTGLSGVGYTF. CDR3 nucleotide sequence: TGTGCCAGCAGCCCCCTGACAGGGTTGTCCGGGGTAGGCTACACCTTC.

The rearrangement uses TRBV7-9 and TRBJ2-2; D gene unclear. Germline CDR1 SEHNR, CDR2 FQNEAQ (reference sequence). The CDR3 runs 15 residues. V gave up 3 bases and J gave up 1 base, with 9 bases separating them. The chain's CDR3 is CASSFQVLNTGELFF. CDR3 bases: TGTGCCAGCAGCTTTCAGGTCCTGAACACCGGGGAGCTGTTTTTT.